These 31 T cell receptor beta chains were all obtained from the same sample, sequenced in a study of blood T cells in healthy people across ages. Combining a sample-barcoded 5' primer with a J-beta primer mix, a second PCR ran for 7 to 11 cycles. From the 5' RACE reads, TCRdb called clonotypes with MiXCR, one entry per CDR3 protein. In the table there are over a million distinct CDR3 sequences, roughly 59% of which are singletons. Sequenced: blood. These receptor sequences come from a man aged 18 to 29 in good health.

In this sample, this clonotype turned up once. The CDR3 DNA reads TGTGCCAGCGGACTCGGGACAGGGGCGGATACGCAGTATTTT. As protein: CASGLGTGADTQYF. The chain is built from TRBV6-5 and TRBJ2-3, with 10 bases identical to TRBD1. The V gene end was trimmed by 8 bases and the J gene end by 6 bases; junction bases not matched to a gene: 8. The CDR3 runs to 14 residues. Germline V gene lookup returns CDR1 MNHEY and CDR2 SVGAGI.

There are a few counts of this clonotype. This chain uses TRBV12-3 or TRBV12-4 with TRBJ2-7; TRBD1 might be the D (7 bases). Trimming left V 7 bases short and J 0 bases short, with 13 bases between. The CDR3 covers 14 residues. This chain's CDR3 is CASKRQGGSYEQYF. The CDR3 coding sequence is TGTGCCAGCAAGCGACAGGGAGGCTCCTACGAGCAGTACTTC.

As DNA, the CDR3 is TGTGCCAGCAGCTTTGGCCCGTATGGGGGCACAGATACGCAGTATTTT. Residues: CASSFGPYGGTDTQYF. This sequence joins TRBV7-2 and TRBJ2-3; D remains ambiguous. The length of the CDR3 is 16 residues. Germline assignment: CDR1 SGHTA and CDR2 FQGNSA. Trimming left V 3 bases short and J 1 base short, with 14 bases between.

There are many counts of this clonotype. This chain's CDR3 is CASSSDQGATNEKLFF. As DNA, the CDR3 is TGTGCCAGCAGCTCGGACCAGGGTGCAACTAATGAAAAACTGTTTTTT. The chain carries TRBV7-2 and TRBJ1-4, with D perhaps matching TRBD1 (5 bases). CDR1 is SGHTA, CDR2 FQGNSA, per germline. Trimming cost V 4 bases and J 0 bases, with 12 bases left between them. The CDR3 consists of 16 residues.

The CDR3 sequence is CASSFLRGRFPKNIQYF. The CDR3 DNA reads TGTGCCAGCAGCTTTTTAAGGGGGCGGTTTCCCAAAAACATTCAGTACTTC. The V and J genes are TRBV5-6 and TRBJ2-4; 7 nucleotides line up with TRBD1. This CDR3 contains 17 residues. The junction had 10 bases not matched to a gene; V was cut back by 2 bases and J by 2 bases. Germline CDR1 SGHDT, CDR2 YYEEEE.

This chain joins TRBV7-9 and TRBJ1-2; D unresolved. Trimming left V 3 bases short and J 2 bases short, with 13 bases between. This CDR3 comprises 15 residues. The germline V gene has CDR1 SEHNR and CDR2 FQNEAQ (reference sequence). The CDR3 DNA reads TGTGCCAGCAGCTTTGGTGGAGGGATGAACTATGGCTACACCTTC. It is translated as CASSFGGGMNYGYTF.

This clonotype was seen only once. This sequence joins TRBV3-1 and TRBJ2-6; D is uncertain. CDR3 length: 15 amino acids. Germline loops: CDR1 LGHDT, CDR2 YNNKEL (reference sequence). Trimming removed 5 bases at V and 0 bases at J, with 8 bases between. Here the CDR3 DNA reads TGTGCCAGCAGCGGGTCCCACTCTGGGGCCAACGTCCTGACTTTC. This gives the protein CASSGSHSGANVLTF.

This clonotype appeared a few times. This sequence joins TRBV7-9 and TRBJ2-7, with D perhaps TRBD2 (5 bases). The CDR3 spans 15 residues. CDR1 and CDR2 from the germline V gene are SEHNR and FQNEAQ (reference sequence). V lost 6 bases, J lost 3 bases, and 18 bases lay in between. The CDR3 DNA follows: TGTGCCAGCAGACTCTCCCCGGACGGGAACTACGAGCAGTACTTC. It is translated as CASRLSPDGNYEQYF.

The J gene is TRBJ1-5, the V gene TRBV2; maybe TRBD1 (5 bases). V lost 2 bases and J 6 bases, leaving 8 bases between the germline ends. The CDR3 is 13 residues long. Germline V gene lookup returns CDR1 SNHLY and CDR2 FYNNEI. Here the CDR3 reads CASSEQGVQPQHF. CDR3 DNA: TGTGCCAGCAGTGAACAGGGCGTTCAGCCCCAGCATTTT.

This clonotype was counted once. The J gene is TRBJ1-2, the V gene TRBV20-1; D not certain. Germline V gene lookup returns CDR1 DFQATT and CDR2 SNEGSKA (reference sequence). The germline V and J ends were trimmed by 0 bases and 4 bases, with 9 bases remaining between them. The CDR3 length is 13 residues. Written as DNA, the CDR3 is TGCAGTGCTAGAGATGAACTGCGCTATGGCTACACCTTC. This encodes CSARDELRYGYTF.

This clonotype was detected only a few times. The chain employs TRBV5-1 and TRBJ2-3; 8 nucleotides match TRBD2. Germline CDR1 and CDR2: SGHRS and YFSETQ. This CDR3 is 14 amino acids long. J was trimmed by 4 bases and V by 4 bases; bases with no gene match: 5. CDR3 in amino acids: CASSQTSVADTQYF. The CDR3 DNA reads TGCGCCAGCAGCCAGACTAGCGTCGCAGATACGCAGTATTTT.

The rearrangement joins TRBV6-6 to TRBJ2-7; TRBD1 matches 8 bases. This CDR3 is built from 13 residues. Germline CDR1 reads MNHNY; CDR2 reads SVGAGI (reference sequence). V dropped 2 bases and J dropped 6; count of bases not matched to a gene: 3. Here the CDR3 DNA reads TGTGCCAGCAGTTACATGACAGGGGCCGAGCAGTACTTC. The encoded protein is CASSYMTGAEQYF.

The chain uses TRBV11-1 and TRBJ2-7; TRBD2 matches at 12 bases. Germline V CDR1 and CDR2: SGHAT, FQDESV (reference sequence). V was pared by 5 bases and J by 7 bases, with 27 bases of the junction left unmatched. This CDR3 spans 21 amino acids. CDR3 sequence: CASSRLPLAGGIPMAKREQYF. CDR3 sequence (DNA): TGTGCCAGCAGCAGGCTTCCCCTAGCGGGAGGGATCCCCATGGCTAAAAGGGAGCAGTACTTC. The full variable domain, completed using reference TRBV11-1 and TRBJ2-7, is EAEVAQSPRYKITEKSQAVAFWCDPISGHATLYWYRQILGQGPELLVQFQDESVVDDSQLPKDRFSAERLKGVDSTLKIQPAELGDSAMYLCASSRLPLAGGIPMAKREQYFGPGTRLTVT.

The V call is TRBV28, the J call TRBJ1-5; 7 bases fit TRBD1. The CDR3 covers 16 residues. The germline CDR1 and CDR2 sequences are MDHEN and SYDVKM. Germline trimming cut 6 bases from V and 0 bases from J; bases unmatched to any gene: 8. In DNA, the CDR3 is TGTGCCAGCAGATCGGGACAGAGAGATAGCAATCAGCCCCAGCATTTT. Translated: CASRSGQRDSNQPQHF.

This clonotype came up a few times. This chain joins TRBV29-1 and TRBJ2-5; 7 nucleotides agree with TRBD2. CDR3 length: 16 amino acids. J gave up 5 bases and V 7 bases, and 19 bases lay outside the gene matches. Germline V CDR1 and CDR2: SQVTM, ANQGSEA. This CDR3 reads CSGGEGLVEDSETQYF. The CDR3 bases are TGCAGCGGCGGGGAGGGGCTAGTCGAGGACTCGGAGACCCAGTACTTC.

The J gene is TRBJ1-1, the V gene TRBV5-1; TRBD1 might be the D (5 bases). The CDR3 has 14 residues. V lost 0 bases and J lost 4, with 10 bases in between. Germline V CDR1 and CDR2: SGHRS, YFSETQ. Here the CDR3 reads CASSLGQLFTEAFF. DNA for the CDR3: TGCGCCAGCAGCTTGGGACAGCTATTCACTGAAGCTTTCTTT.

About this clonotype: A single base separates this from a much larger clone, so it may be a read error. This chain links TRBV5-1 with TRBJ2-7; 7 nucleotides line up with TRBD1. This CDR3 is built from 13 residues. With V trimmed by 4 bases and J by 2 bases, 3 bases remained unmatched. The germline gives CDR1 SGHRS, CDR2 YFSETQ. The CDR3 coding sequence is TGCGCCAGCAGCAACGGACAGGCCTACGAGCAGTACTTC. Amino acid sequence: CASSNGQAYEQYF.

J is TRBJ1-4 and V is TRBV20-1, with D perhaps matching TRBD1 (5 bases). The CDR3 sequence is 15 residues long. CDR1 is DFQATT and CDR2 is SNEGSKA in the germline V gene (reference sequence). The V and J ends lost 1 base and 8 bases respectively, with 17 bases between them. CDR3 DNA: TGCAGTGCTAGAGGGCCCGGGGCCGAGCGGGAAAAACTGTTTTTT. It yields the protein CSARGPGAEREKLFF.

This chain joins TRBV29-1 and TRBJ2-7, with D tentatively TRBD2 (6 bases). Germline CDR1 reads SQVTM; CDR2 reads ANQGSEA. The CDR3 runs to 12 residues. V lost 4 bases to trimming and J lost 6 bases, with 13 bases between them. CDR3 nucleotide sequence: TGCAGCGTTGGAGGAGGGGTCGGCGAGCAGTACTTC. This encodes CSVGGGVGEQYF.

The chain joins TRBV30 to TRBJ2-2; possible D gene TRBD2, 5 bases. The CDR3 has 12 amino acids. Germline V gene lookup returns CDR1 GTSNPN and CDR2 SVGIG (reference sequence). With 4 bases removed from V and 2 bases from J, the gap between germline ends came to 5 bases. In DNA, the CDR3 is TGTGCCTGGACGGGAAACACCGGGGAGCTGTTTTTT. Encoded protein: CAWTGNTGELFF.

V and J are TRBV2 and TRBJ2-7, with 8 bases that match TRBD2. The V gene's germline CDR1 is SNHLY and CDR2 FYNNEI. Unmatched junction bases numbered 8, after V lost 5 bases and J lost 2 bases. The CDR3 length is 15 residues. The CDR3 nucleotides read TGTGCCAGCAGTTTAGCGGGGCAACACCCCTACGAGCAGTACTTC. This sequence encodes CASSLAGQHPYEQYF.

The sample holds a few counts of this clonotype. The chain carries TRBV27 and TRBJ1-1; TRBD1 aligns across 7 bases. Germline V gives CDR1 MNHEY, CDR2 SMNVEV (reference sequence). Trimming cost V 4 bases and J 6 bases; bases outside gene matches: 5. CDR3 length: 13 residues. The CDR3 DNA reads as TGTGCCAGCAGTTCGACAGGGTTGGCTGAAGCTTTCTTT. This sequence encodes CASSSTGLAEAFF.

The gene calls are TRBV6-5 and TRBJ2-2; 12 bases line up with TRBD2. The CDR3 totals 13 residues. Per the germline V gene, CDR1 is MNHEY and CDR2 is SVGAGI. Trimming cost V 11 bases and J 4 bases; bases outside gene matches: 2. CDR3 residues: CAASGRATGELFF. For the CDR3, the DNA is TGTGCCGCTAGCGGGAGGGCCACCGGGGAGCTGTTTTTT.

The chain is built from TRBV9 and TRBJ2-7; 9 nucleotides match TRBD1. The germline gives CDR1 SGDLS, CDR2 YYNGEE. The V segment lost 3 bases and the J segment 3 bases; nucleotides outside the gene matches: 7. The CDR3 extends over 15 amino acids. The CDR3 loop is CASSGGTGRLYEQYF. The DNA for the CDR3 is TGTGCCAGCAGCGGGGGGACAGGGAGACTCTACGAGCAGTACTTC. The complete variable domain, with remaining parts taken from reference TRBV9 and TRBJ2-7, reads DSGVTQTPKHLITATGQRVTLRCSPRSGDLSVYWYQQSLDQGLQFLIQYYNGEERAKGNILERFSAQQFPDLHSELNLSSLELGDSALYFCASSGGTGRLYEQYFGPGTRLTVT.

Only one count was recorded for this clonotype. The chain is built from TRBV15 and TRBJ1-4; 7 bases are shared with TRBD1. In germline, CDR1 is LNHNV, CDR2 YYDKDF (reference sequence). This CDR3 comprises 14 residues. The J segment lost 8 bases and the V segment lost 7 bases, leaving 10 bases of the junction unmatched. CDR3 sequence reads: CATTSGQLTEKLFF. In DNA, the CDR3 is TGTGCCACCACCTCGGGACAGTTGACCGAAAAACTGTTTTTT.

This clonotype came up once. Sequence at one end of the junction differs from germline and may be a read error. The chain recombines TRBV7-7 with TRBJ2-5, with D possibly matching TRBD1 (6 bases). The germline V gene has CDR1 SSHAT and CDR2 FNYEAQ (reference sequence). The CDR3 spans 15 residues. The CDR3 nucleotides read TGTGCTAGCAGCTCCGGACAGCTGTTTCAAGAGACCCAGTACTTC. It specifies CASSSGQLFQETQYF.

V usage is TRBV27 and J usage is TRBJ2-4; 8 bases map to TRBD1. The CDR3 contains 19 residues. Unmatched junction bases numbered 20, after V lost 7 bases and J lost 3 bases. Germline loops: CDR1 MNHEY, CDR2 SMNVEV (reference sequence). The CDR3 region is CASTPLGQGRRAGKNIQYF. In DNA form, the CDR3 reads TGTGCCAGCACACCACTCGGACAGGGTAGACGAGCAGGCAAAAACATTCAGTACTTC.

The V and J genes are TRBV5-1 and TRBJ2-7; TRBD1 matches at 9 bases. Germline CDR1 reads SGHRS; CDR2 reads YFSETQ. With 0 bases clipped from V and 5 bases from J, the junction kept 12 bases outside the gene matches. This CDR3 is 17 amino acids long. As DNA, the CDR3 is TGCGCCAGCAGCTTGGTGGGCCCCGGGACAGGGATGAACGAGCAGTACTTC. Its translation: CASSLVGPGTGMNEQYF.

The chain has TRBV29-1 and TRBJ2-1; TRBD1 agrees at 8 bases. This CDR3 comprises 13 residues. The V and J ends lost 7 bases and 9 bases, in that order; junction bases with no gene match: 11. The V gene's germline CDR1 is SQVTM and CDR2 ANQGSEA. The CDR3 sequence: CSADRVSSAEQFF. In DNA, the CDR3 is TGCAGCGCGGACAGGGTCTCGTCAGCTGAGCAGTTCTTC.

This clonotype appeared a single time. The chain combines TRBV7-9 with TRBJ2-2; D gene unclear. From germline, CDR1 is SEHNR and CDR2 FQNEAQ (reference sequence). The CDR3 extends over 11 amino acids. Trimming stripped 5 bases from V and 9 bases from J, with 7 bases between. The CDR3 region has the DNA TGTGCCAGCAGCACCGCCAGGGAGCTGTTTTTT. Protein sequence: CASSTARELFF.

V and J are TRBV7-2 and TRBJ2-5; TRBD2 agrees at 7 bases. CDR1 is SGHTA and CDR2 is FQGNSA in the germline V gene. With V trimmed by 3 bases and J by 2 bases, 6 bases remained unmatched. There are 15 residues in the CDR3. CDR3: CASSLVSSGQETQYF. CDR3 sequence (DNA): TGTGCCAGCAGCTTGGTTTCTAGCGGTCAAGAGACCCAGTACTTC.